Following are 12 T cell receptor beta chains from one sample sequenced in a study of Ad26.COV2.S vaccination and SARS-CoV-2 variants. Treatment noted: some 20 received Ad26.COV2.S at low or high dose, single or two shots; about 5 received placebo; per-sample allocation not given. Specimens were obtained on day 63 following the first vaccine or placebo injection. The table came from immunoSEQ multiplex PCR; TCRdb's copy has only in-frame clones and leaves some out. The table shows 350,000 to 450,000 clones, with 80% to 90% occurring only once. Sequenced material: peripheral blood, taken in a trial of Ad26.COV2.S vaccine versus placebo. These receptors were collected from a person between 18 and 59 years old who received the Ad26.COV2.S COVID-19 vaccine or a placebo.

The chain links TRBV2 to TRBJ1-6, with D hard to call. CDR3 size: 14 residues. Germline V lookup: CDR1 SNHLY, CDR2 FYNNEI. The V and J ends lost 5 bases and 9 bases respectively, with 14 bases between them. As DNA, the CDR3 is TGTGCCAGCAGTCCCGGGCCCCGAGGTTCACCCCTCCACTTT. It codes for CASSPGPRGSPLHF.

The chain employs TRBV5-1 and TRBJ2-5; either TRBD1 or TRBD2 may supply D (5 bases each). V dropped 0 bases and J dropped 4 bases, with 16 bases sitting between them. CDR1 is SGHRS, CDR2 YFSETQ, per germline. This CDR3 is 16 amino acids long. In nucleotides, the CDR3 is TGCGCCAGCAGCTTGGCCGTTAGTATTGGGGGAGAGACCCAGTACTTC. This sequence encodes CASSLAVSIGGETQYF.

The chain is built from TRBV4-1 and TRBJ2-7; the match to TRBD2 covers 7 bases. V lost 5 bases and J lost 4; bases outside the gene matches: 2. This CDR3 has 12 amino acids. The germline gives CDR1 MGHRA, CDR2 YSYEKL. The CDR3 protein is CASSREGYEQYF. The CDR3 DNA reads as TGCGCCAGCAGCAGGGAGGGTTACGAGCAGTACTTC.

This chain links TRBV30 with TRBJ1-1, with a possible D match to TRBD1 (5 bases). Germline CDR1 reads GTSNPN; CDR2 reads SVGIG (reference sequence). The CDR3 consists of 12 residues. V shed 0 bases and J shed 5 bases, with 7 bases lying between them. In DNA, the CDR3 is TGTGCCTGGAGTGTATGGGGGACTGAAGCTTTCTTT. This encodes CAWSVWGTEAFF.

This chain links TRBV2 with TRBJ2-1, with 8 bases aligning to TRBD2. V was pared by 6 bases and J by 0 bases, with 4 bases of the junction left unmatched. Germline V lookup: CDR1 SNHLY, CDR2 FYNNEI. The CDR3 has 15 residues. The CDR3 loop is CASRGTSGSYNEQFF. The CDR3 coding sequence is TGTGCCAGCAGGGGTACTAGCGGCTCCTACAATGAGCAGTTCTTC.

The CDR3 region has the DNA TGCATGTACCGGGACAGGTCCCGGGATACGCAGTATTTT. Protein sequence: CMYRDRSRDTQYF. The V call is TRBV29-1, the J call TRBJ2-3, with TRBD1 matching over 8 bases. Germline values: CDR1 SQVTM, CDR2 ANQGSEA. The CDR3 covers 13 residues.

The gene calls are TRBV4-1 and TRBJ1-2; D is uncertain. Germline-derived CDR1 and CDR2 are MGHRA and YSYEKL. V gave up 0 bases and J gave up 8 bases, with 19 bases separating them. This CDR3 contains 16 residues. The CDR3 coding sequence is TGCGCCAGCAGCCAAGATCCGGGGAGGGTTATAGGCGGCTACACCTTC. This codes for CASSQDPGRVIGGYTF.

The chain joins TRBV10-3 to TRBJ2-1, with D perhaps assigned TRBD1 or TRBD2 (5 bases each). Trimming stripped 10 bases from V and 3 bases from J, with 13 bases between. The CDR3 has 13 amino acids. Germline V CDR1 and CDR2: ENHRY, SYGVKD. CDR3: CATRDGVYNEQFF. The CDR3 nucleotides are TGTGCCACAAGGGACGGAGTCTACAATGAGCAGTTCTTC.

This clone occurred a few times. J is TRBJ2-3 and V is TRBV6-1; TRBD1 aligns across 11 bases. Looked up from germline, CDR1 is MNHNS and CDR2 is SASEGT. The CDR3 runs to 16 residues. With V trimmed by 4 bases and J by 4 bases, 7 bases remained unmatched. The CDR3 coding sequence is TGTGCCAGCAGTGCCCCCTTGGGACAGGGGGCAGATACGCAGTATTTT. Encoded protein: CASSAPLGQGADTQYF.

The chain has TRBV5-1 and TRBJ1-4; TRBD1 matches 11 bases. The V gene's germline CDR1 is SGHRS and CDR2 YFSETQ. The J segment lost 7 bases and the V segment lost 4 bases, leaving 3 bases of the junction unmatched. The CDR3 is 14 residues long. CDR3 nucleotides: TGCGCCAGCAGCCAAGGGACAGGGGGTGAAAAACTGTTTTTT. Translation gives CASSQGTGGEKLFF. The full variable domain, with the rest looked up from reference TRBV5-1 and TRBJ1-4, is KAGVTQTPRYLIKTRGQQVTLSCSPISGHRSVSWYQQTPGQGLQFLFEYFSETQRNKGNFPGRFSGRQFSNSRSEMNVSTLELGDSALYLCASSQGTGGEKLFFGSGTQLSVL.

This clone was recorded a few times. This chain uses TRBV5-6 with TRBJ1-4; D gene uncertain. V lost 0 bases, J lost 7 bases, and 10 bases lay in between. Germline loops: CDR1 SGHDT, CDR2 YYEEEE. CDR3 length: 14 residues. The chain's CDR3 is CASSLESAREKLFF. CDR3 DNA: TGTGCCAGCAGCTTGGAGTCTGCGCGTGAAAAACTGTTTTTT. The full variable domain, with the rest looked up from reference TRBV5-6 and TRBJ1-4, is DAGVTQSPTHLIKTRGQQVTLRCSPKSGHDTVSWYQQALGQGPQFIFQYYEEEERQRGNFPDRFSGHQFPNYSSELNVNALLLGDSALYLCASSLESAREKLFFGSGTQLSVL.

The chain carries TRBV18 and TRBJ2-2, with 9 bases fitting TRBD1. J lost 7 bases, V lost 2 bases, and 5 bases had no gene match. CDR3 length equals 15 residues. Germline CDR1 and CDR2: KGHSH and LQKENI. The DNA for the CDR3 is TGTGCCAGCTCACCAATACAGGGGGCCGGCGGGGAGCTGTTTTTT. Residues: CASSPIQGAGGELFF.